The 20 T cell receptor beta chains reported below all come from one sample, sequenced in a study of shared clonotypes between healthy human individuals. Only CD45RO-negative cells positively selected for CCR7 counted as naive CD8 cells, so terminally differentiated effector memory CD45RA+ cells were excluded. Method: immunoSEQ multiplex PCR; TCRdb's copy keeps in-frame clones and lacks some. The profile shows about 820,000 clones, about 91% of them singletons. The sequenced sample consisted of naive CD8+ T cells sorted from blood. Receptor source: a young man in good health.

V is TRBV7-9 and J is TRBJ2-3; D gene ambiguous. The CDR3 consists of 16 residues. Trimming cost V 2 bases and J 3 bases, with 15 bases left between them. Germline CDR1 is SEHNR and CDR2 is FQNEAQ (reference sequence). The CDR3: CASSLSGPPRTDTQYF. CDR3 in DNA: TGTGCCAGCAGCTTATCCGGCCCGCCGAGAACAGATACGCAGTATTTT.

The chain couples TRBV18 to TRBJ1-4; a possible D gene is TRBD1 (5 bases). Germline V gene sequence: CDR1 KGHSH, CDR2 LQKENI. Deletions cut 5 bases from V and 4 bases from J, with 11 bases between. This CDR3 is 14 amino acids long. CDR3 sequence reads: CASSDSSLNEKLFF. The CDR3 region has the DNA TGTGCCAGCTCAGACAGTAGCCTTAATGAAAAACTGTTTTTT. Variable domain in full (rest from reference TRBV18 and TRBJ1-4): NAGVMQNPRHLVRRRGQEARLRCSPMKGHSHVYWYRQLPEEGLKFMVYLQKENIIDESGMPKERFSAEFPKEGPSILRIQQVVRGDSAAYFCASSDSSLNEKLFFGSGTQLSVL.

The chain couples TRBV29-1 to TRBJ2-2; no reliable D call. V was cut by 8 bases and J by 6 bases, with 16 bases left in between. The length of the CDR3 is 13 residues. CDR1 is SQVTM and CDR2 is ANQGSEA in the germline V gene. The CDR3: CSCNGLPPGELFF. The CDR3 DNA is TGCAGCTGCAACGGGCTTCCCCCCGGGGAGCTGTTTTTT.

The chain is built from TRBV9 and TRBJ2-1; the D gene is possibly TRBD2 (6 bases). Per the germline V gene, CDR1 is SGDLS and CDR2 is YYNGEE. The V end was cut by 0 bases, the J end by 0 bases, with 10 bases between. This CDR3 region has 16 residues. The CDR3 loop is CASSVEGGISYNEQFF. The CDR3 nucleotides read TGTGCCAGCAGCGTAGAGGGCGGGATCTCCTACAATGAGCAGTTCTTC.

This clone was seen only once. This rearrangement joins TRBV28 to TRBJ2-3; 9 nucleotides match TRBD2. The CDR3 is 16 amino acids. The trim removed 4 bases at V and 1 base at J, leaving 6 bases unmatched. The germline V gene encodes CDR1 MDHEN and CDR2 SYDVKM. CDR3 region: CASSSPQREGTDTQYF. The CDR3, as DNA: TGTGCCAGCAGTTCTCCCCAGCGGGAGGGCACAGATACGCAGTATTTT.

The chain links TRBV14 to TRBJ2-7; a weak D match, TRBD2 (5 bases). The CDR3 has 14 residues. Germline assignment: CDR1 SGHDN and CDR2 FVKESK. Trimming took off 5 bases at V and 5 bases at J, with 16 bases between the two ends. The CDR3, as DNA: TGTGCCAGCAGCGCTTGGGAGCCTGGGGACGAGCAGTACTTC. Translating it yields CASSAWEPGDEQYF.

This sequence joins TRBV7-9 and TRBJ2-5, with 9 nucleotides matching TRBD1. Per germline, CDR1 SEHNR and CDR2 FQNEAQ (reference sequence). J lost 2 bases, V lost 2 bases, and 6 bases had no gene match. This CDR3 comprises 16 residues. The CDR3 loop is CASSLPDRGTQETQYF. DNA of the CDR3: TGTGCCAGCAGCTTACCGGACAGGGGAACTCAAGAGACCCAGTACTTC.

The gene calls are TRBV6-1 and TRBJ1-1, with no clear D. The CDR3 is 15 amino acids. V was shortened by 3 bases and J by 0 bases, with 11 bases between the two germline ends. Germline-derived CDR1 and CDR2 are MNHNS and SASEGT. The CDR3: CASSDPLGLNTEAFF. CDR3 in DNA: TGTGCCAGCAGTGACCCTCTGGGCCTGAACACTGAAGCTTTCTTT.

CDR3 residues: CASSELAIQETQYF. For the CDR3, the DNA is TGTGCCAGCAGTGAACTAGCGATCCAAGAGACCCAGTACTTC. The J gene is TRBJ2-5, the V gene TRBV2; D might be TRBD2 (6 bases). Trimming left V 2 bases short and J 1 base short, with 8 bases between. Germline CDR1 reads SNHLY; CDR2 reads FYNNEI. The CDR3 sequence is 14 residues long.

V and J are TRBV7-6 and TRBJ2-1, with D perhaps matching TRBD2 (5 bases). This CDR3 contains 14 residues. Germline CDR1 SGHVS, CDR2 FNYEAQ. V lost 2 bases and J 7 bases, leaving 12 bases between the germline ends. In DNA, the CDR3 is TGTGCCAGCAGCTTAACCGGGGTAGCGAATGAGCAGTTCTTC. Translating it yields CASSLTGVANEQFF.

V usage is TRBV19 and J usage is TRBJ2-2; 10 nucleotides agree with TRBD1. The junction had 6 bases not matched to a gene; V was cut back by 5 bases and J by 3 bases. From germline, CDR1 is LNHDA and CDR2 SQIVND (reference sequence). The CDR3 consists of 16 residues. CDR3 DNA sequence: TGTGCCAGTAGTCCTCGTGGGACAGGGGACACCGGGGAGCTGTTTTTT. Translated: CASSPRGTGDTGELFF.

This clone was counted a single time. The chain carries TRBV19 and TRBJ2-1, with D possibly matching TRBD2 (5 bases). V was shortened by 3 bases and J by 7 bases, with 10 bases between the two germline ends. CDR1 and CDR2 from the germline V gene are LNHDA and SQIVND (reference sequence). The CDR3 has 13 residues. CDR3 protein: CASSIEGWNEQFF. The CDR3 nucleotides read TGTGCCAGTAGTATCGAGGGCTGGAATGAGCAGTTCTTC.

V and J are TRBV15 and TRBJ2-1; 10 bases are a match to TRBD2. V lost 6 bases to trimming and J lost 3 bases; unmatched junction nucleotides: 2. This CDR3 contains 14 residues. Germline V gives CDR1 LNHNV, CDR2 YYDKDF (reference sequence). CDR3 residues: CATSGLADYNEQFF. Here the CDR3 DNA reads TGTGCCACCAGTGGACTAGCGGACTACAATGAGCAGTTCTTC.

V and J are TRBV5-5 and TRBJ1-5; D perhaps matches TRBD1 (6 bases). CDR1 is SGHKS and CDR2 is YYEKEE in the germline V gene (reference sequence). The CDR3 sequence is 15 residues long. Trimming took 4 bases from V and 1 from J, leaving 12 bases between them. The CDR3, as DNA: TGTGCCAGCAGCGCAACAGGGTACAGCAATCAGCCCCAGCATTTT. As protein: CASSATGYSNQPQHF.

In DNA, the CDR3 is TGTGCCAGCAGTTTACTACGGACCAATGAGCAGTTCTTC. This sequence encodes CASSLLRTNEQFF. The chain couples TRBV27 to TRBJ2-1; D is undetermined. This CDR3 has 13 amino acids. The germline CDR1 and CDR2 sequences are MNHEY and SMNVEV (reference sequence). V shed 2 bases and J shed 6 bases, with 8 bases lying between them.

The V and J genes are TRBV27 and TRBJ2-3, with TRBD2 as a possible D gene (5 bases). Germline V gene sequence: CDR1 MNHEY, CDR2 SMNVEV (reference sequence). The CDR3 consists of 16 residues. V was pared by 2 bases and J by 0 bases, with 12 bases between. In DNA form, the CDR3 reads TGTGCCAGCAGTTTAGGGGTCAGCGGCAGCACAGATACGCAGTATTTT. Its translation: CASSLGVSGSTDTQYF.

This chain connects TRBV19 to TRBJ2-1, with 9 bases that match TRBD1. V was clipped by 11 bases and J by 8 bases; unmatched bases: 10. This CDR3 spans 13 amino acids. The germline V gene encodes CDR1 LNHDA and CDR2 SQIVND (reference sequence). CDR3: CAVSGTGWHEQFF. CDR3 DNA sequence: TGTGCCGTATCCGGGACAGGGTGGCATGAGCAGTTCTTC.

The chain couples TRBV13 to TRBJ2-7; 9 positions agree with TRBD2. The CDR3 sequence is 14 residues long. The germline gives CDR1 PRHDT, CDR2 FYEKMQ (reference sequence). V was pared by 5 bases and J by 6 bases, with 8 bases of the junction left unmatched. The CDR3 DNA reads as TGTGCCAGCAGCACCTATAGCGGGAGACCCGAGCAGTACTTC. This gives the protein CASSTYSGRPEQYF.

The CDR3 spells CAISVGTGHNEQFF. In nucleotides, the CDR3 is TGTGCCATCAGTGTTGGGACAGGACACAATGAGCAGTTCTTC. The J gene is TRBJ2-1, the V gene TRBV10-3; TRBD1 agrees at 8 bases. The CDR3 is 14 amino acids. Germline CDR1 is ENHRY and CDR2 is SYGVKD. V lost 4 bases, J lost 5 bases, and 4 bases stayed unmatched.

In DNA form, the CDR3 reads TGTGCCATCAGTCCGGGACAGGGGTATGAGCAGTTCTTC. It codes for CAISPGQGYEQFF. The chain joins TRBV10-3 to TRBJ2-1; 10 bases fit TRBD1. CDR3 size: 13 residues. The germline V gene has CDR1 ENHRY and CDR2 SYGVKD. V shed 5 bases and J 8 bases; nucleotides not matched to a gene: 3.